The 25 T cell receptor beta chains below come from one sample, sequenced in a study of control samples from healthy donors and cancer patients. Method: immunoSEQ multiplex PCR; TCRdb's copy keeps in-frame clones and lacks some. In the table there are some 190,000 clones, about 89% of which are singletons. Sequenced sample: blood. The receptors originated from a man aged 25-45 years in good health.

This clone was picked up a small number of times. The chain links TRBV30 to TRBJ1-1; weak D call: TRBD1 (6 bases). Germline lookup yields CDR1 GTSNPN and CDR2 SVGIG (reference sequence). V was shortened by 3 bases and J by 0 bases, with 14 bases between the two germline ends. CDR3 size: 15 residues. CDR3 amino acids: CAWRPGVGVNTEAFF. The CDR3 region has the DNA TGTGCCTGGAGGCCAGGGGTTGGGGTGAACACTGAAGCTTTCTTT.

This clone was picked up one time. This chain uses TRBV30 with TRBJ2-3; 11 positions agree with TRBD2. V trimming: 3 bases; J trimming: 3 bases; junction bases outside the gene matches: 2. The CDR3 is 14 residues long. The germline V gene encodes CDR1 GTSNPN and CDR2 SVGIG (reference sequence). The CDR3 loop reads CAWSSSGGTDTQYF. Here the CDR3 DNA reads TGTGCCTGGAGCTCTAGCGGGGGGACAGATACGCAGTATTTT.

V and J are TRBV5-1 and TRBJ2-3; D remains unclear. Deletions cut 1 base from V and 0 bases from J, with 12 bases between. This CDR3 has 16 amino acids. Germline CDR1 and CDR2: SGHRS and YFSETQ. The CDR3 reads CASSLRAKTSTDTQYF. CDR3 sequence (DNA): TGCGCCAGCAGCTTGAGGGCAAAAACTAGCACAGATACGCAGTATTTT.

This clone has a single count. The chain links TRBV7-2 to TRBJ1-1; a possible D gene is TRBD1 (5 bases). The CDR3 consists of 16 residues. The germline V gene has CDR1 SGHTA and CDR2 FQGNSA. Trimming left V 1 base short and J 0 bases short, with 12 bases between. The CDR3 DNA sequence: TGTGCCAGCAGCTTAGGCCAGGGTATGATGAACACTGAAGCTTTCTTT. It specifies CASSLGQGMMNTEAFF.

This chain's CDR3 is CASRGGSNQPQHF. In DNA form, the CDR3 reads TGTGCCAGCAGAGGTGGGAGCAATCAGCCCCAGCATTTT. V usage is TRBV2 and J usage is TRBJ1-5; D unresolved. V was shortened by 6 bases and J by 1 base, with 7 bases between the two germline ends. The CDR3 extends over 13 amino acids. The V gene's germline CDR1 is SNHLY and CDR2 FYNNEI.

The chain carries TRBV15 and TRBJ1-5; D remains unclear. The CDR3 sequence is 16 residues long. Trimming took off 3 bases at V and 0 bases at J, with 12 bases between the two ends. Germline lookup yields CDR1 LNHNV and CDR2 YYDKDF (reference sequence). For the CDR3, the DNA is TGTGCCACCAGCAGCTCCGGGAGTTATAGCAATCAGCCCCAGCATTTT. Protein: CATSSSGSYSNQPQHF.

The gene calls are TRBV21-1 and TRBJ2-7; no check of the table's D call, TRBD1, against the DNA was made. TRBV21-1 is recorded as a pseudogene. The length of the CDR3 is 16 residues. Written as DNA, the CDR3 is TGTGCCAGCAGCAAAGTAATAGGGACAGGGACCTACGAGCAGTACTTC. Translation: CASSKVIGTGTYEQYF.

The rearrangement uses TRBV19 and TRBJ1-3; D is unresolved. The CDR3 is 16 residues long. Germline assignment: CDR1 LNHDA and CDR2 SQIVND (reference sequence). The V gene lost 4 bases and the J gene lost 4 bases, with 17 bases spanning the gap. The DNA for the CDR3 is TGTGCCAGTAGTAGTTTTAGAGGGCAGGCCGGAAACACCATATATTTT. This gives the protein CASSSFRGQAGNTIYF.

This chain joins TRBV19 and TRBJ1-5; 11 bases are shared with TRBD1. Per germline, CDR1 LNHDA and CDR2 SQIVND (reference sequence). V was clipped by 6 bases and J by 3 bases; unmatched bases: 4. The CDR3 runs 15 residues. The CDR3 DNA follows: TGTGCCAGTAGGGGGACAGGGGGTAACAATCAGCCCCAGCATTTT. Translating gives CASRGTGGNNQPQHF.

This chain uses TRBV19 with TRBJ1-1, with unresolved D. Germline V gene sequence: CDR1 LNHDA, CDR2 SQIVND (reference sequence). V lost 4 bases to trimming and J lost 0 bases, with 9 bases between them. CDR3 length: 14 amino acids. CDR3 nucleotide sequence: TGTGCCAGTAGTACTGGTATTATGAACACTGAAGCTTTCTTT. It codes for CASSTGIMNTEAFF.

The V call is TRBV19, the J call TRBJ2-2; no clear D gene. The V end lost 5 bases, the J end lost 5 bases, and 9 bases lay between the germline ends. This CDR3 has 13 amino acids. Germline CDR1 reads LNHDA; CDR2 reads SQIVND (reference sequence). The CDR3 nucleotides read TGTGCCAGTAGTGTTACAGTGACCGGGGAGCTGTTTTTT. Translation gives CASSVTVTGELFF. The complete variable domain, with remaining parts taken from reference TRBV19 and TRBJ2-2, reads DGGITQSPKYLFRKEGQNVTLSCEQNLNHDAMYWYRQDPGQGLRLIYYSQIVNDFQKGDIAEGYSVSREKKESFPLTVTSAQKNPTAFYLCASSVTVTGELFFGEGSRLTVL.

V is TRBV3-1 (or the pseudogene TRBV3-2) and J is TRBJ1-6, with TRBD1 identical over 8 bases. This CDR3 has 16 residues. Germline assignment: CDR1 LGHDT and CDR2 YNNKEL (reference sequence). The trim removed 4 bases at V and 5 bases at J, leaving 7 bases unmatched. In DNA, the CDR3 is TGTGCCAGCAGCCGCGATGGACAGGGTAATAATTCACCCCTCCACTTT. Protein: CASSRDGQGNNSPLHF.

The sample holds one count of this clone. The V call is TRBV2, the J call TRBJ2-7; TRBD2 is a possible D gene (6 bases). V was trimmed by 6 bases and J by 2 bases, leaving 14 bases between them. This CDR3 is built from 14 residues. The germline gives CDR1 SNHLY, CDR2 FYNNEI. Written as DNA, the CDR3 is TGTGCCAGCAGGTCCGGGAGAATTCCCTACGAGCAGTACTTC. Its translation: CASRSGRIPYEQYF.

The V gene is TRBV27, the J gene TRBJ2-1; D remains ambiguous. The germline V gene encodes CDR1 MNHEY and CDR2 SMNVEV (reference sequence). With 4 bases removed from V and 13 bases from J, the gap between germline ends came to 14 bases. CDR3 length: 12 amino acids. The chain's CDR3 is CASSSHGSSQFF. CDR3 in DNA: TGTGCCAGCAGTTCGCATGGGTCCAGTCAGTTCTTC.

The V call is TRBV11-2, the J call TRBJ2-7, with D possibly TRBD1 on 6 matching bases. V lost 5 bases and J 3 bases, leaving 11 bases between the germline ends. CDR1 and CDR2 from the germline V gene are SGHAT and FQNNGV. The CDR3 has 13 residues. CDR3 bases: TGTGCCAGCAGCCCAGGGGTTCTCTACGAGCAGTACTTC. Its translation: CASSPGVLYEQYF. Complete variable domain (other parts from reference TRBV11-2 and TRBJ2-7): EAGVAQSPRYKIIEKRQSVAFWCNPISGHATLYWYQQILGQGPKLLIQFQNNGVVDDSQLPKDRFSAERLKGVDSTLKIQPAKLEDSAVYLCASSPGVLYEQYFGPGTRLTVT.

The chain joins TRBV5-1 to TRBJ2-7; 7 bases are shared with TRBD2. After removal of 2 bases from V and 5 bases from J, the junction contained 1 base not matched to a gene. Germline CDR1 reads SGHRS; CDR2 reads YFSETQ. This CDR3 region has 12 residues. In DNA, the CDR3 is TGCGCCAGCAGCTTTGGGACTAACGAGCAGTACTTC. This codes for CASSFGTNEQYF.

This clone was seen a single time. As DNA, the CDR3 is TGTGCCAGCAGCCAAGATTTCGGAGCCCGGTACAAACTGTTTTTT. Amino acids: CASSQDFGARYKLFF. The chain has TRBV3-1 (or the pseudogene TRBV3-2) and TRBJ1-4; D remains ambiguous. The V gene's germline CDR1 is LGHDT and CDR2 YNNKEL (reference sequence). The CDR3 covers 15 residues. Trimming stripped 0 bases from V and 11 bases from J, with 16 bases between.

The rearrangement links TRBV5-6 to TRBJ1-1; D gene ambiguous. V lost 1 base and J 1 base, leaving 8 bases between the germline ends. Looked up from germline, CDR1 is SGHDT and CDR2 is YYEEEE. CDR3 length: 14 residues. CDR3 DNA sequence: TGTGCCAGCAGCTTGCAGCTGACGAACACTGAAGCTTTCTTT. It codes for CASSLQLTNTEAFF. The variable domain in full, completed from reference TRBV5-6 and TRBJ1-1, reads DAGVTQSPTHLIKTRGQQVTLRCSPKSGHDTVSWYQQALGQGPQFIFQYYEEEERQRGNFPDRFSGHQFPNYSSELNVNALLLGDSALYLCASSLQLTNTEAFFGQGTRLTVV.

The rearrangement uses TRBV9 and TRBJ2-3; no clear D. The V gene lost 4 bases and the J gene lost 5 bases, with 8 bases spanning the gap. Germline V gene data show CDR1 as SGDLS and CDR2 as YYNGEE. The CDR3 consists of 12 residues. Here the CDR3 DNA reads TGTGCCAGCAGCCCACGTGAAGATACGCAGTATTTT. It codes for CASSPREDTQYF.

The chain uses TRBV4-1 and TRBJ2-3, with TRBD2 matching 8 bases. CDR1 and CDR2 from the germline V gene are MGHRA and YSYEKL. This CDR3 comprises 20 residues. J gave up 0 bases and V 0 bases, and 14 bases lay outside the gene matches. The CDR3: CASSQEVPSGGRPSTDTQYF. The DNA of the CDR3 is TGCGCCAGCAGCCAAGAGGTACCCAGCGGGGGCCGTCCTAGCACAGATACGCAGTATTTT.

This chain joins TRBV4-1 and TRBJ1-2, with a weak D call TRBD1 (6 bases). V lost 3 bases and J lost 8, with 19 bases in between. The length of the CDR3 is 15 residues. CDR1 is MGHRA and CDR2 is YSYEKL in the germline V gene. The CDR3 here is CASSHPIGGAYGYTF. CDR3 nucleotides: TGCGCCAGCAGCCATCCGATTGGGGGGGCCTACGGCTACACCTTC.

The chain is built from TRBV6-5 and TRBJ1-2, with a tentative D call TRBD1 (5 bases). V was trimmed by 6 bases and J by 6 bases, leaving 20 bases between them. The CDR3 has 15 residues. The germline gives CDR1 MNHEY, CDR2 SVGAGI. The CDR3 DNA follows: TGTGCCAGCAGCCCAATCTCAGGGTTCACGGATGGCTACACCTTC. Protein: CASSPISGFTDGYTF.

The V and J genes are TRBV19 and TRBJ1-1, with 8 bases aligning to TRBD1. Losses at the gene ends were 6 bases for V and 4 bases for J; bases not matched to a gene: 7. In germline, CDR1 is LNHDA, CDR2 SQIVND (reference sequence). The CDR3 is made up of 14 amino acids. DNA for the CDR3: TGTGCCAGTAGACCTACCGGGACAGGCACTGAAGCTTTCTTT. Translating gives CASRPTGTGTEAFF.

The chain combines TRBV2 with TRBJ2-1; 7 nucleotides match TRBD2. CDR1 and CDR2 (germline): SNHLY, FYNNEI. The CDR3 sequence is 15 residues long. The V gene end was trimmed by 6 bases and the J gene end by 14 bases; junction bases not matched to a gene: 19. As DNA, the CDR3 is TGTGCCAGCAGGACCCCGGGACTACAACGTTTCGGCAAGTTCTTC. Amino acids: CASRTPGLQRFGKFF.

This clone showed up just once. This sequence joins TRBV7-9 and TRBJ1-1, with a possible D match to TRBD1 (5 bases). Between the trimmed V and J ends, which lost 7 bases and 0 bases, there was a span of 18 bases. The CDR3 runs to 16 residues. Germline V gene lookup returns CDR1 SEHNR and CDR2 FQNEAQ (reference sequence). The CDR3 protein is CASTLYLGVVNTEAFF. CDR3 nucleotide sequence: TGTGCCAGCACCCTCTATTTAGGGGTGGTGAACACTGAAGCTTTCTTT.